A single sample gave rise to the 13 T cell receptor beta chains below, sequenced in a study of blood T cells in healthy people across ages. A sample-barcoded 5' primer and a J-beta primer mix were used in a second PCR of roughly 7 to 11 cycles. MiXCR, run by TCRdb on the 5' RACE reads, gives a single entry per CDR3 protein. The data contain about 650,000 distinct CDR3 sequences, roughly half of them singletons. The source material was blood. The receptors shown here come from a woman older than 75 in good health.

The V and J genes are TRBV7-2 and TRBJ1-6; D is ambiguous. Germline V gene sequence: CDR1 SGHTA, CDR2 FQGNSA. The V end lost 7 bases, the J end lost 7 bases, and 14 bases lay between the germline ends. This CDR3 has 14 residues. The CDR3 DNA reads TGTGCCAGCACCGCCGACGGGGTAAATTCACCCCTCCACTTT. Protein: CASTADGVNSPLHF.

The chain carries TRBV20-1 and TRBJ1-5; no reliable D call. Trimming stripped 5 bases from V and 1 base from J, with 18 bases between. CDR3 length equals 16 residues. Germline lookup yields CDR1 DFQATT and CDR2 SNEGSKA (reference sequence). The CDR3 is CSAPIPGLGSNQPQHF. The CDR3 bases are TGCAGTGCTCCTATCCCCGGACTAGGAAGCAATCAGCCCCAGCATTTT.

This clonotype was picked up one time. This chain uses TRBV4-1 with TRBJ2-5; TRBD2 matches 8 bases. Germline CDR1 and CDR2: MGHRA and YSYEKL. J was trimmed by 11 bases and V by 0 bases; bases with no gene match: 8. This CDR3 contains 14 residues. The chain's CDR3 is CASSQDVAGGTQYF. In DNA, the CDR3 is TGCGCCAGCAGCCAAGATGTGGCGGGGGGAACGCAGTACTTC.

As for this clonotype: A much larger clone differs by one base, so this may be a read error. The genes are TRBV4-1 and TRBJ2-3; 9 bases are shared with TRBD2. The germline gives CDR1 MGHRA, CDR2 YSYEKL. Trimming at V came to 2 bases and at J to 6 bases, leaving 15 bases not matched to a gene. This CDR3 has 18 residues. CDR3 in DNA: TGCGCCAGCAGCCAAAGCCGGCTGTGGACTAGCGAGAGGGATACGCAGTATTTT. Amino acids: CASSQSRLWTSERDTQYF.

The J gene is TRBJ1-2, the V gene TRBV25-1; D is unresolved. Trimming pared 6 bases from V and 7 bases from J, leaving 18 bases between. The CDR3 consists of 14 residues. Per germline, CDR1 MGHDK and CDR2 SYGVNS. CDR3 sequence reads: CASRPMGSAGGYTF. The CDR3 nucleotides are TGTGCCAGCAGGCCCATGGGGAGCGCGGGTGGCTACACCTTC.

This clonotype was counted many times. The rearrangement links TRBV7-2 to TRBJ2-5, with 9 bases that match TRBD2. Germline V gene data show CDR1 as SGHTA and CDR2 as FQGNSA. V shed 4 bases, J shed 3 bases, and the junction held 6 bases outside the gene matches. This CDR3 is built from 15 residues. CDR3 sequence (DNA): TGTGCCAGCAGCTCGCTTAGCGGGGGAAAAGAGACCCAGTACTTC. Translation gives CASSSLSGGKETQYF. The full variable domain, rest sourced from reference TRBV7-2 and TRBJ2-5, is GAGVSQSPSNKVTEKGKDVELRCDPISGHTALYWYRQSLGQGLEFLIYFQGNSAPDKSGLPSDRFSAERTGGSVSTLTIQRTQQEDSAVYLCASSSLSGGKETQYFGPGTRLLVL.

A few counts support this clonotype. The rearrangement joins TRBV12-3 or TRBV12-4 to TRBJ2-3; the D gene is possibly TRBD1 (5 bases). The CDR3 sequence is 14 residues long. The V end was cut by 6 bases, the J end by 0 bases, with 10 bases between. In DNA form, the CDR3 reads TGTGCCAGCAGCCGACAGCTTAGCACAGATACGCAGTATTTT. It translates to CASSRQLSTDTQYF.

Worth noting for this clonotype: A much larger clone differs from this one at a single base, so this may be a read error. The CDR3 sequence is CSARDFARRYTEELFF. CDR3 in DNA: TGCAGTGCTAGAGATTTCGCTAGACGGTACACCGAGGAGCTGTTTTTT. The V and J genes are TRBV20-1 and TRBJ2-2; unclear D gene. The CDR3 runs to 16 residues. CDR1 DFQATT and CDR2 SNEGSKA come from the germline V gene (reference sequence).

At least ten counts were recorded for this clonotype. The chain recombines TRBV3-1 with TRBJ2-7; D possibly matches TRBD1 or TRBD2 (5 bases each). V was pared by 5 bases and J by 11 bases, with 13 bases between. The CDR3 is 11 residues long. Germline-derived CDR1 and CDR2 are LGHDT and YNNKEL (reference sequence). The CDR3 DNA reads as TGTGCCAGCAGCATCGGTGGGACGGAGTACTTC. Its translation is CASSIGGTEYF.

There are many counts of this clonotype. This rearrangement joins TRBV11-1 to TRBJ1-5; D is possibly TRBD1 (5 bases). V shed 5 bases and J shed 3 bases, with 8 bases lying between them. Germline V lookup: CDR1 SGHAT, CDR2 FQDESV (reference sequence). This CDR3 region has 13 residues. The CDR3: CASSAGLNQPQHF. As DNA, the CDR3 is TGTGCCAGCAGCGCGGGACTCAATCAGCCCCAGCATTTT.

The J gene is TRBJ2-3, the V gene TRBV10-3; the D gene is possibly TRBD1 (5 bases). Germline CDR1 and CDR2: ENHRY and SYGVKD. The CDR3 runs 14 residues. Trimming cost V 10 bases and J 5 bases, with 19 bases left between them. As DNA, the CDR3 is TGTGCCACCATGATGCACAGGAATAAAGATACGCAGTATTTT. This codes for CATMMHRNKDTQYF.

The sample holds one count of this clonotype. The gene calls are TRBV4-1 and TRBJ1-2; TRBD1 is a possible D gene (5 bases). Deletions cut 0 bases from V and 2 bases from J, with 10 bases between. The CDR3 runs 15 residues. Germline V gene lookup returns CDR1 MGHRA and CDR2 YSYEKL. The CDR3 protein is CASSQDIRGNYGYTF. DNA for the CDR3: TGCGCCAGCAGCCAAGATATACGGGGGAACTATGGCTACACCTTC.

The table lists this clonotype with many counts. The rearrangement joins TRBV18 to TRBJ2-7, with 15 nucleotides matching TRBD2. Trimming cost V 1 base and J 5 bases; bases outside gene matches: 15. The CDR3 has 20 amino acids. Germline V gene data show CDR1 as KGHSH and CDR2 as LQKENI. Here the CDR3 DNA reads TGTGCCAGCTCACCACTCCGTAAAGGGACTAGCGGGAGGTTAAGGAACGAGCAGTACTTC. Its translation is CASSPLRKGTSGRLRNEQYF.